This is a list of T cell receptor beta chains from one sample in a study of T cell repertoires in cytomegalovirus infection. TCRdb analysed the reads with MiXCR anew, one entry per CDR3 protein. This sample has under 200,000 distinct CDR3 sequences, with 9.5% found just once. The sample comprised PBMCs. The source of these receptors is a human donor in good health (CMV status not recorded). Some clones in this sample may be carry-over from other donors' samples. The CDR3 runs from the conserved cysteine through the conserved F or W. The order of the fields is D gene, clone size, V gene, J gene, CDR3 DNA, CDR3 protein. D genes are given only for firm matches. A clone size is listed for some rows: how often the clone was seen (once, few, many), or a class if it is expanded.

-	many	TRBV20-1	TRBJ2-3	TGCAGTGCTAGAGATCTGCCACTTAACGTAAATACGCAGTATTTT	CSARDLPLNVNTQYF
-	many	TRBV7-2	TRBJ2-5	TGTGCCAGCTCCCCAGGGATGGAGACCCAGTACTTC	CASSPGMETQYF
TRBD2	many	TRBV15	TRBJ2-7	TGTGCCACCAGCAACTACCTAGCGGCCTTCGCTCCCACCTCCTACGAGCAGTACTTC	CATSNYLAAFAPTSYEQYF
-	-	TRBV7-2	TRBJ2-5	TGTGCCAGCAGCTATGGGGATGGGACCCAGTACTTC	CASSYGDGTQYF
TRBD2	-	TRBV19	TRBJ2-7	TGTGCCAGTAGTATGGGTGGCGGGGGAAACTACGAGCAGTACTTC	CASSMGGGGNYEQYF
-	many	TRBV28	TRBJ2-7	TGTGCCAGCAGTTTGGGGATGTCCTACGAGCAGTACTTC	CASSLGMSYEQYF
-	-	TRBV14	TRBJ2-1	TGTGCCAGCAGCCGAAAGGTCAATGAGCAGTTCTTC	CASSRKVNEQFF
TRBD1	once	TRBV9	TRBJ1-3	TGTGCCAGCGGGGGGGGACAGATCTCTGGAAACACCATATATTTT	CASGGGQISGNTIYF
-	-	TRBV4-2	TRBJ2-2	TGTGCCAGCAGCCAAGGATCAATGTCAGCGGATAACACCGGGGAGCTGTTTTTT	CASSQGSMSADNTGELFF
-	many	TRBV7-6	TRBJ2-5	TGTGCCAGCAGTCAGAGGGGCGAGACCCAGTACTTC	CASSQRGETQYF
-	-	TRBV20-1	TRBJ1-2	TGCAGTGCTAGTACCCGGACGGCTAACTATGGCTACACCTTC	CSASTRTANYGYTF
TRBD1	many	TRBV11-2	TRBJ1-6	TGTGCCAGCAGCCCCCCCGGGGACAGAAATTCACCCCTCCACTTT	CASSPPGDRNSPLHF
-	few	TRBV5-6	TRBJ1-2	TGTGCCAGCAGCTCCGGACAGAACTCTTATGGCTACACCTTC	CASSSGQNSYGYTF
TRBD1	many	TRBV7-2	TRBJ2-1	TGTGCCAGCAGCCCTAGGGACAGAGCCCAGTTCTTC	CASSPRDRAQFF
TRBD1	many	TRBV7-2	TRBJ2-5	TGTGCCAGCAGCGTGGGACAGGGGGAGACCCAGTACTTC	CASSVGQGETQYF
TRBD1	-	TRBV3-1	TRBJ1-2	TGTTCCAGCAGCCCAGGGGGAAGAGGCTACACCTTC	CSSSPGGRGYTF
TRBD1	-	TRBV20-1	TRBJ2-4	TGCAGTGCTGCCGGGACAGGGGGCATAAACATTCAGTACTTC	CSAAGTGGINIQYF
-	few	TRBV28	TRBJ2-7	TGTGCCAGCAGGGACTTTAGCGGAGATTTGGCGCCTCCCCGGGAGCAGTACTTC	CASRDFSGDLAPPREQYF
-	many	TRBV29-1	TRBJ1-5	TGCAGCGTTCGGGTCGGGCAGAATGATCAGCCCCAGCATTTT	CSVRVGQNDQPQHF
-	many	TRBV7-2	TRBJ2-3	TGTGCCAGCAGCTTAGGATTATACCTGGATACGCAGTATTTT	CASSLGLYLDTQYF